One sample yielded the 21 T cell receptor beta chains listed below, sequenced in a study of T-cell reconstitution after alpha-beta-depleted transplantation in children. A TCRbeta library incorporating unique molecular identifiers was prepared. TCRdb used MiXCR to reprocess the PCR reads, holding one entry per CDR3 protein. The table records some 460,000 distinct CDR3 sequences, roughly 15% of them present only once. The sequencing used PBMCs, mostly from graft donor cells, collected 360 days after TCRalphabeta/CD19-depleted stem cell transplant. The origin of the receptors is a boy younger than two who had a stem cell transplant for Wiskott-Aldrich syndrome, so the T cells may come from the graft donor.

The chain combines TRBV12-3 or TRBV12-4 with TRBJ1-6, with 7 positions matching TRBD1. The CDR3 loop spans 15 amino acids. V was pared by 7 bases and J by 2 bases, with 5 bases of the junction left unmatched. The CDR3 is CASTTGQTYNSPLHF. The CDR3 DNA reads as TGTGCCAGCACCACGGGACAGACCTATAATTCACCCCTCCACTTT.

The chain is built from TRBV20-1 and TRBJ2-7; D assignment may be TRBD1 or TRBD2 (5 bases each). V was clipped by 1 base and J by 2 bases, with 15 bases between them. This CDR3 spans 15 amino acids. Germline CDR1 DFQATT, CDR2 SNEGSKA (reference sequence). Here the CDR3 reads CSARGRWWGTYEQYF. CDR3 sequence (DNA): TGCAGTGCTAGAGGGCGTTGGTGGGGGACCTACGAGCAGTACTTC.

This clonotype has just a few counts. The chain links TRBV20-1 to TRBJ1-2; 8 bases match TRBD1. The CDR3 spans 12 residues. J gave up 5 bases and V 6 bases, and 5 bases lay outside the gene matches. CDR1 is DFQATT, CDR2 SNEGSKA, per germline (reference sequence). The CDR3 reads CSAYDRGYGYTF. The CDR3 DNA reads as TGCAGTGCATACGACAGGGGTTATGGCTACACCTTC.

This chain joins TRBV20-1 and TRBJ2-4, with D possibly being TRBD1 or TRBD2 (5 bases each). The CDR3 consists of 16 residues. V lost 3 bases and J 0 bases, leaving 15 bases between the germline ends. The germline V gene has CDR1 DFQATT and CDR2 SNEGSKA (reference sequence). The CDR3 protein is CSASRGKTVAKNIQYF. CDR3 DNA sequence: TGCAGTGCTAGTCGGGGCAAAACGGTAGCCAAAAACATTCAGTACTTC.

This clonotype came up a few times. The chain has TRBV4-1 and TRBJ2-1, with D perhaps matching TRBD1 (6 bases). Per the germline V gene, CDR1 is MGHRA and CDR2 is YSYEKL. Trimming shortened V by 5 bases and J by 7 bases, and 18 bases separated the two germline ends. This CDR3 has 15 amino acids. Here the CDR3 reads CASSWDTPAVNEQFF. The CDR3 region has the DNA TGCGCCAGCAGCTGGGACACCCCGGCGGTAAATGAGCAGTTCTTC.

The rearrangement links TRBV4-3 to TRBJ2-3, with 12 bases that match TRBD2. Germline V gene lookup returns CDR1 LGHNA and CDR2 YSLEER. Trimming at V came to 0 bases and at J to 1 base, leaving 5 bases not matched to a gene. CDR3 length equals 18 residues. The CDR3 DNA follows: TGCGCCAGCAGCCAAGATGGCTCTAGCGGGAGGGGCACAGATACGCAGTATTTT. This encodes CASSQDGSSGRGTDTQYF.

In its sample, this clonotype was seen many times. The gene calls are TRBV15 and TRBJ2-1, with 8 bases that match TRBD1. CDR3 length equals 17 residues. Germline CDR1 is LNHNV and CDR2 is YYDKDF (reference sequence). The V and J ends lost 0 bases and 6 bases, in that order; junction bases with no gene match: 10. For the CDR3, the DNA is TGTGCCACCAGCAGAGACGAGACAGGGGTGCCCTCCAATGAGCAGTTCTTC. This translates into CATSRDETGVPSNEQFF.

In its sample, this clonotype was seen many times. The chain joins TRBV10-3 to TRBJ2-5; TRBD2 is a possible D gene (5 bases). Between the trimmed V and J ends, which lost 4 bases and 5 bases, there was a span of 14 bases. This CDR3 is built from 14 residues. Germline V gene data show CDR1 as ENHRY and CDR2 as SYGVKD. The CDR3 reads CAISGTQTGETQYF. Written as DNA, the CDR3 is TGTGCCATCAGTGGGACTCAGACGGGGGAGACCCAGTACTTC.

This chain joins TRBV20-1 and TRBJ2-7; 7 nucleotides align to TRBD2. With 2 bases clipped from V and 7 bases from J, the junction kept 11 bases outside the gene matches. The CDR3 spans 14 residues. Germline assignment: CDR1 DFQATT and CDR2 SNEGSKA (reference sequence). DNA for the CDR3: TGCAGTGCTAGACGGGGAGGGCTAGGGCGTGAGCAGTACTTC. Its protein is CSARRGGLGREQYF.

This clonotype was seen a handful of times. The chain links TRBV7-2 to TRBJ2-7, with 7 bases identical to TRBD1. V shed 3 bases and J 0 bases; nucleotides not matched to a gene: 8. Germline V CDR1 and CDR2: SGHTA, FQGNSA. The CDR3 contains 16 residues. The DNA for the CDR3 is TGTGCCAGCAGCTTGTTCCTGACAGGGAGCTCCTACGAGCAGTACTTC. Translation gives CASSLFLTGSSYEQYF.

The chain recombines TRBV4-2 with TRBJ2-7, with 7 bases matching TRBD2. The CDR3 contains 17 residues. J gave up 4 bases and V 7 bases, and 19 bases lay outside the gene matches. Germline V gene data show CDR1 as LGHNA and CDR2 as YNFKEQ. CDR3 sequence reads: CASTLISSAGESYEQYF. DNA of the CDR3: TGTGCCAGCACCCTAATCTCCTCCGCGGGGGAGAGTTACGAGCAGTACTTC.

This clonotype was observed many times. V gene TRBV28 combines with J gene TRBJ2-1; maybe TRBD2 (7 bases). Trimming stripped 1 base from V and 9 bases from J, with 22 bases between. The CDR3 covers 17 residues. Germline loops: CDR1 MDHEN, CDR2 SYDVKM. CDR3 protein: CASSLLEGGGRGGEQFF. DNA for the CDR3: TGTGCCAGCAGTTTATTAGAGGGGGGCGGGAGAGGGGGTGAGCAGTTCTTC.

This clonotype was observed a handful of times. The chain is built from TRBV7-9 and TRBJ2-1, with D possibly being TRBD1 (7 bases). CDR1 and CDR2 from the germline V gene are SEHNR and FQNEAQ (reference sequence). Between the trimmed V and J ends, which lost 3 bases and 5 bases, there was a span of 11 bases. The CDR3 sequence is 14 residues long. The CDR3 DNA reads as TGTGCCAGCAGCTTCTCAGGGGGGCACAATGAGCAGTTCTTC. Translating it yields CASSFSGGHNEQFF.

Ten or more counts support this clonotype. The rearrangement links TRBV24-1 to TRBJ1-2; no firm D call. The CDR3 loop spans 12 amino acids. CDR1 is KGHDR and CDR2 is SFDVKD in the germline V gene. With 3 bases removed from V and 4 bases from J, the gap between germline ends came to 5 bases. The CDR3 sequence: CATSDVGYGYTF. CDR3 in DNA: TGTGCCACCAGTGATGTTGGCTATGGCTACACCTTC.

The chain links TRBV5-1 to TRBJ2-3; D is ambiguous. V was pared by 1 base and J by 4 bases, with 4 bases between. Looked up from germline, CDR1 is SGHRS and CDR2 is YFSETQ. The CDR3 totals 12 residues. CDR3 protein: CASSLWSDTQYF. CDR3 bases: TGCGCCAGCAGCTTGTGGTCAGATACGCAGTATTTT. Complete variable domain (other parts from reference TRBV5-1 and TRBJ2-3): KAGVTQTPRYLIKTRGQQVTLSCSPISGHRSVSWYQQTPGQGLQFLFEYFSETQRNKGNFPGRFSGRQFSNSRSEMNVSTLELGDSALYLCASSLWSDTQYFGPGTRLTVL.

This clonotype was observed a handful of times. V usage is TRBV15 and J usage is TRBJ2-1; 13 bases match TRBD2. Germline V gene lookup returns CDR1 LNHNV and CDR2 YYDKDF (reference sequence). This CDR3 region has 15 residues. V was clipped by 11 bases and J by 9 bases; unmatched bases: 13. The CDR3 coding sequence is TGTGCCTCCCGCCCCGGGACTAGCGGGATAGCTGAGCAGTTCTTC. Encoded protein: CASRPGTSGIAEQFF. The variable domain in full, completed from reference TRBV15 and TRBJ2-1, reads DAMVIQNPRYQVTQFGKPVTLSCSQTLNHNVMYWYQQKSSQAPKLLFHYYDKDFNNEADTPDNFQSRRPNTSFCFLDIRSPGLGDTAMYLCASRPGTSGIAEQFFGPGTRLTVL.

This clonotype was recorded a few times. The rearrangement joins TRBV20-1 to TRBJ1-1; no clear D gene. Trimming removed 0 bases from V and 4 bases from J, with 9 bases in between. From germline, CDR1 is DFQATT and CDR2 SNEGSKA (reference sequence). CDR3 length equals 13 residues. CDR3 in DNA: TGCAGTGCTAGAGATCATAGTGGCACTGAAGCTTTCTTT. Encoded protein: CSARDHSGTEAFF.

This clonotype was observed at least ten times. The chain links TRBV14 to TRBJ2-7; a possible D gene is TRBD2 (5 bases). The germline CDR1 and CDR2 sequences are SGHDN and FVKESK. Trimming stripped 6 bases from V and 5 bases from J, with 14 bases between. CDR3 length: 13 amino acids. CDR3 sequence: CASSLGETDEQYF. CDR3 nucleotide sequence: TGTGCCAGCAGTCTCGGGGAGACGGACGAGCAGTACTTC.

The chain employs TRBV12-3 or TRBV12-4 and TRBJ2-2; D is undetermined. V lost 10 bases, J lost 1 base, and 7 bases lay in between. This CDR3 is 12 amino acids long. The CDR3 reads CATGRNTGELFF. CDR3 in DNA: TGTGCCACGGGCCGGAACACCGGGGAGCTGTTTTTT.

This chain links TRBV27 with TRBJ2-1, with 9 bases lining up with TRBD1. There are 14 residues in the CDR3. Trimming took 4 bases from V and 6 from J; bases not matched to a gene: 4. Germline V gene data show CDR1 as MNHEY and CDR2 as SMNVEV (reference sequence). CDR3 protein: CASSSETGGNEQFF. CDR3 bases: TGTGCCAGCAGTTCGGAGACAGGGGGCAATGAGCAGTTCTTC.

The chain joins TRBV4-3 to TRBJ2-2; 11 bases match TRBD2. V trimming: 3 bases; J trimming: 5 bases; junction bases outside the gene matches: 8. The CDR3 has 17 amino acids. The germline CDR1 and CDR2 sequences are LGHNA and YSLEER. DNA of the CDR3: TGCGCCAGCAGCCACCTTGGACTAGCGGGCACTACCGGGGAGCTGTTTTTT. Residues: CASSHLGLAGTTGELFF.